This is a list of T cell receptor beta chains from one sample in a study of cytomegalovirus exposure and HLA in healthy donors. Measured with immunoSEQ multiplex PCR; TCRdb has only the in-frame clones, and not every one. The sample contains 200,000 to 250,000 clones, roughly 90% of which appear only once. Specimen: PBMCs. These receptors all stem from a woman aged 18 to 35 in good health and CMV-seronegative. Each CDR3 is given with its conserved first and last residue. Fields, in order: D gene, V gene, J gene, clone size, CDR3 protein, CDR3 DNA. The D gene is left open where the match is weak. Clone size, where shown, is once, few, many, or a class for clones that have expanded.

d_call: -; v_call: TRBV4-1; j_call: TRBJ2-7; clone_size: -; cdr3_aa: CASSQEAGDSYEQYF; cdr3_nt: TGCGCCAGCAGCCAAGAGGCAGGCGACTCCTACGAGCAGTACTTC
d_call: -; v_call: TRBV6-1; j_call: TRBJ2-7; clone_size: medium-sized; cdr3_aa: CASSIADEPSYEQYF; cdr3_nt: TGTGCCAGCAGTATAGCGGACGAACCCTCCTACGAGCAGTACTTC
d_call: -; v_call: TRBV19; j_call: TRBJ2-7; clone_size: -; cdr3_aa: CASSIGEGGEQYF; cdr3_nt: TGTGCCAGTAGTATAGGAGAGGGTGGCGAGCAGTACTTC
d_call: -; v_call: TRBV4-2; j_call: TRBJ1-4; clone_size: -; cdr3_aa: CASSQDYGANEKLFF; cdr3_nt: TGTGCCAGCAGCCAAGATTATGGGGCGAATGAAAAACTGTTTTTT
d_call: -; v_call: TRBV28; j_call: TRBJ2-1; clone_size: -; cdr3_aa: CASSSDYFGQFF; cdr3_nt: TGTGCCAGCAGTTCAGACTATTTTGGGCAGTTCTTC
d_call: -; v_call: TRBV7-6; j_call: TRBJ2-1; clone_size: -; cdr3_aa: CASSFSGYNEQFF; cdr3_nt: TGTGCCAGCAGCTTTTCGGGCTACAATGAGCAGTTCTTC
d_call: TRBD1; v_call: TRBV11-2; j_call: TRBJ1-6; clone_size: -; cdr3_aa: CASSPGQGSPLHF; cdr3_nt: TGTGCCAGCAGCCCAGGACAGGGTTCACCCCTCCACTTT
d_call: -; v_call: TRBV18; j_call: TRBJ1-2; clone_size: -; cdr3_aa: CASSFTGGPYGYTF; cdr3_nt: TGTGCCAGTTCCTTTACGGGGGGCCCCTATGGCTACACCTTC
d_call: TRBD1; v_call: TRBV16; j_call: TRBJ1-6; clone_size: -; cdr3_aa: CASSRGTAPLHF; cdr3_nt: TGTGCCAGCAGCCGCGGGACAGCACCCCTCCACTTT
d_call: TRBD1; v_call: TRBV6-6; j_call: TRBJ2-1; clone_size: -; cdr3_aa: CASNTQGAPYNEQFF; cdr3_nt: TGTGCCAGCAATACACAGGGGGCGCCGTACAATGAGCAGTTCTTC
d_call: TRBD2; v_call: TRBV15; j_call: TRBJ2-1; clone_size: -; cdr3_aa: CATSRPPAGAYNEQFF; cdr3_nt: TGTGCCACCAGCCGACCCCCAGCGGGAGCATACAATGAGCAGTTCTTC
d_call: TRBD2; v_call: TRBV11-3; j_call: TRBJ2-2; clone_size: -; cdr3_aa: CASSPTGTRRGELFF; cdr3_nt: TGTGCCAGCAGCCCCACCGGGACTAGAAGGGGGGAGCTGTTTTTT
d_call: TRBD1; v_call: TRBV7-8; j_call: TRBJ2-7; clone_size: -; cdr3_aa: CASSSRTGGTYEQYF; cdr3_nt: TGTGCCAGCAGCTCGCGGACAGGGGGAACCTACGAGCAGTACTTC
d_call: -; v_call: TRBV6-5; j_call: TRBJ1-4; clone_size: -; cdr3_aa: CASSYSASNEKLFF; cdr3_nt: TGTGCCAGCAGTTACTCGGCCAGTAATGAAAAACTGTTTTTT
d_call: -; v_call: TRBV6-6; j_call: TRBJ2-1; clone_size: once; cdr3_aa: CASTRLRYSYNEQFF; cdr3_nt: TGTGCCAGCACGAGGCTTAGATACTCCTACAATGAGCAGTTCTTC
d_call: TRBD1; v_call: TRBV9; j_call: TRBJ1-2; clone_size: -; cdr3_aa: CASSARTGAGGYTF; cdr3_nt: TGTGCCAGCAGCGCAAGGACAGGGGCAGGTGGCTACACCTTC
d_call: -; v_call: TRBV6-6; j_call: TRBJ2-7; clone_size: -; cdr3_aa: CASSTPGSRNYEQYF; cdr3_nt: TGTGCCAGCAGTACTCCGGGGTCACGTAACTACGAGCAGTACTTC
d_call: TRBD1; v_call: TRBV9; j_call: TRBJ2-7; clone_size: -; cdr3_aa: CASSGTGTGAYEQYF; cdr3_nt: TGTGCCAGCAGCGGTACCGGGACAGGGGCCTACGAGCAGTACTTC
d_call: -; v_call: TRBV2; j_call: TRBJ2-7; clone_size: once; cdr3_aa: CASTAEGGGYEQYF; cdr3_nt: TGTGCCAGCACTGCCGAGGGTGGAGGATACGAGCAGTACTTC
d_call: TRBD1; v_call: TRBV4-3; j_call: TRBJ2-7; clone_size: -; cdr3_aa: CASSQRTGGPYEQYF; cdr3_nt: TGCGCCAGCAGCCAACGGACAGGCGGCCCCTACGAGCAGTACTTC
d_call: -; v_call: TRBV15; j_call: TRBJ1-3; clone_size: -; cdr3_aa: CATSRETGRSGVTIYF; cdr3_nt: TGTGCCACCAGCAGAGAAACAGGTCGATCGGGAGTCACCATATATTTT
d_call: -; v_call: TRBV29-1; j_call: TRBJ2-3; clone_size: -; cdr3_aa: CSVAPSVASTDTQYF; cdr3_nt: TGCAGCGTTGCTCCTAGCGTCGCTAGCACAGATACGCAGTATTTT
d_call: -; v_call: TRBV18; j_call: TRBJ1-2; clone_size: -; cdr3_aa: CASSAELNYGYTF; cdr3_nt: TGTGCCAGCTCAGCGGAACTTAACTATGGCTACACCTTC
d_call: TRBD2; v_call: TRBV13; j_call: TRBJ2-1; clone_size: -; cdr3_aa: CASSDSGGSGWDNEQFF; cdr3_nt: TGTGCCAGCAGCGATTCAGGCGGGAGCGGATGGGACAATGAGCAGTTCTTC
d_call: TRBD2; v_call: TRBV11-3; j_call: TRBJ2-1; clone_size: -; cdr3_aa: CASRRRGAYNEQFF; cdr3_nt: TGTGCCAGCAGGCGCCGGGGGGCCTACAATGAGCAGTTCTTC
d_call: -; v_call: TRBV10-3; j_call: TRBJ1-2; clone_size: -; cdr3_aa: CAISGTGSRGYTF; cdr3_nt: TGTGCCATCAGTGGAACAGGGAGTCGAGGCTACACCTTC
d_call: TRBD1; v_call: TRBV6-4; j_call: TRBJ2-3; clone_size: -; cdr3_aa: CASSAGQASTDTQYF; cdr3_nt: TGTGCCAGCAGTGCGGGACAGGCTAGCACAGATACGCAGTATTTT
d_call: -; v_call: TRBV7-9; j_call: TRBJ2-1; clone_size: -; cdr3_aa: CASSLATSADNEQFF; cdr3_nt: TGTGCCAGCAGCTTGGCTACCAGCGCCGACAATGAGCAGTTCTTC
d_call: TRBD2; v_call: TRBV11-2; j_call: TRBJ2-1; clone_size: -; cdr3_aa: CASGGTSGDEQFF; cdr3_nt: TGTGCCAGCGGGGGGACTAGCGGGGATGAGCAGTTCTTC
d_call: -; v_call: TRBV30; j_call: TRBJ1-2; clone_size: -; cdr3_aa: CAWSPTGLEGYTF; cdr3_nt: TGTGCCTGGAGTCCAACGGGGTTGGAGGGCTACACCTTC
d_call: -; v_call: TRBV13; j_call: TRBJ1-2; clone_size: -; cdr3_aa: CASSPPGATDYTF; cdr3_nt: TGTGCCAGCAGCCCCCCCGGTGCCACAGACTACACCTTC
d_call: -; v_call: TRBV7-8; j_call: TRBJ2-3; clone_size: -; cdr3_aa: CASSLGGTYTDTQYF; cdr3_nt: TGTGCCAGCAGCTTAGGCGGGACTTACACAGATACGCAGTATTTT
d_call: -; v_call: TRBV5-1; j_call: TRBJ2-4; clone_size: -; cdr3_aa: CASSPKNIQYF; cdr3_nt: TGCGCCAGCAGTCCGAAAAACATTCAGTACTTC
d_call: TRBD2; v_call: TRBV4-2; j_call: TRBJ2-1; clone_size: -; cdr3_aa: CASSQRGRSYNEQFF; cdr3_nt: TGTGCCAGCAGCCAACGCGGGAGATCCTACAATGAGCAGTTCTTC
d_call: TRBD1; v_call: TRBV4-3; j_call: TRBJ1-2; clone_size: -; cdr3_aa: CASSQPGGTYGYTF; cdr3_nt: TGCGCCAGCAGCCAGCCAGGGGGCACGTATGGCTACACCTTC
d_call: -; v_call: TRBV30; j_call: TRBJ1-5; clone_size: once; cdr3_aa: CAWSVQFFQPQHF; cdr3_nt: TGTGCCTGGAGTGTACAGTTCTTTCAGCCCCAGCATTTT